This TCR beta chain was recorded in a study of CD8 T cells in ankylosing spondylitis. In this sample, this clonotype turned up many times. The antigen is not known. Notes on the study in general: Some motif variants were previously reported in reactive arthritis synovial fluid and blood. What appeared characteristic of ankylosing spondylitis blood was a TCR beta motif of several highly homologous variants.

The CDR3 runs to 12 residues. From germline, CDR1 is ENHRY and CDR2 SYGVKD. Deletions cut 2 bases from V and 4 bases from J, with 6 bases between. Library preparation for TCR beta used quantitative 5'-RACE with molecular barcodes. TCRdb processed the 5' RACE reads anew with MiXCR; each CDR3 protein has one entry. The data show roughly 120,000 distinct CDR3 sequences, with approximately 14% seen just once and 2.5% to 3.5% held by the top ten. The chain couples TRBV10-3 to TRBJ2-7; no definite D call. The origin of this receptor is a female donor with ankylosing spondylitis or in good health (not recorded which). The sequenced sample consisted of blood, either unsorted or a sorted T cell fraction (not recorded which). The CDR3 is CAISEIGYEQYF. As DNA, the CDR3 is TGTGCCATCAGTGAGATAGGTTACGAGCAGTACTTC.